Below are 32 T cell receptor beta chains sequenced from a single sample in a study of early T cells in non-severe SARS-CoV-2 infection. TCRdb reanalysed the 5' RACE reads using MiXCR and keeps one entry per CDR3 protein. The sample lists under 85,000 distinct CDR3 sequences; less than 15% were seen once. The sample in question was whole blood, obtained at baseline. These receptors were taken from an adult who was a healthcare worker with PCR-confirmed SARS-CoV-2 infection or an uninfected control (not recorded which). The donor label of this sample is uncertain.

In its sample, this clonotype was seen a few times. The V gene is TRBV2, the J gene TRBJ1-5; D call uncertain. The V end was cut by 4 bases, the J end by 0 bases, with 10 bases between. The CDR3 totals 15 residues. Germline CDR1 SNHLY, CDR2 FYNNEI. For the CDR3, the DNA is TGTGCCAGCAGTGGACGAATTGATAGCAATCAGCCCCAGCATTTT. Amino acids: CASSGRIDSNQPQHF.

This clonotype was detected only a few times. V usage is TRBV5-5 and J usage is TRBJ2-1; 9 bases map to TRBD1. V shed 2 bases, J shed 5 bases, and the junction held 5 bases outside the gene matches. CDR3 length: 15 residues. Germline V CDR1 and CDR2: SGHKS, YYEKEE (reference sequence). CDR3: CASSFGTGKNNEQFF. CDR3 nucleotides: TGTGCCAGCAGCTTCGGGACAGGGAAGAACAATGAGCAGTTCTTC.

This clonotype was recorded a few times. The V call is TRBV6-2 or TRBV6-3, the J call TRBJ1-2; tentatively, D is TRBD1 (6 bases). This CDR3 is built from 13 residues. CDR1 MNHEY and CDR2 SVGEGT come from the germline V gene. V shed 2 bases and J shed 2 bases, with 6 bases lying between them. The CDR3 coding sequence is TGTGCCAGCAGTTACGACAGGAACTATGGCTACACCTTC. It translates to CASSYDRNYGYTF.

The chain uses TRBV2 and TRBJ1-2, with D possibly TRBD1 on 6 matching bases. The V gene's germline CDR1 is SNHLY and CDR2 FYNNEI. The CDR3 length is 13 residues. Deletions cut 5 bases from V and 1 base from J, with 8 bases between. CDR3: CASSRDNNYGYTF. DNA for the CDR3: TGTGCCAGCAGTAGGGACAATAACTATGGCTACACCTTC.

This clonotype has a handful of counts. This chain joins TRBV13 and TRBJ2-1, with TRBD2 matching 14 bases. V shed 5 bases and J 10 bases; nucleotides not matched to a gene: 7. Looked up from germline, CDR1 is PRHDT and CDR2 is FYEKMQ (reference sequence). This CDR3 spans 15 amino acids. In DNA, the CDR3 is TGTGCCAGCAGCCCTCGACTAGCGGGGGGGTCCGAGCAGTTCTTC. Its protein product is CASSPRLAGGSEQFF. The whole variable domain, filled in from reference TRBV13 and TRBJ2-1, reads AAGVIQSPRHLIKEKRETATLKCYPIPRHDTVYWYQQGPGQDPQFLISFYEKMQSDKGSIPDRFSAQQFSDYHSELNMSSLELGDSALYFCASSPRLAGGSEQFFGPGTRLTVL.

This chain links TRBV5-1 with TRBJ2-1; D uncertain. The CDR3 is made up of 16 amino acids. The germline V gene has CDR1 SGHRS and CDR2 YFSETQ. With 2 bases removed from V and 0 bases from J, the gap between germline ends came to 12 bases. The CDR3 coding sequence is TGCGCCAGCAGCTTTTCTAGTGAGAGCTCCTACAATGAGCAGTTCTTC. Its translation is CASSFSSESSYNEQFF.

This clonotype occurred a few times. This rearrangement joins TRBV5-1 to TRBJ2-7; 7 bases map to TRBD1. Unmatched junction bases numbered 8, after V lost 0 bases and J lost 5 bases. In germline, CDR1 is SGHRS, CDR2 YFSETQ. The CDR3 runs 15 residues. The chain's CDR3 is CASSLGGTATNEQYF. DNA for the CDR3: TGCGCCAGCAGCTTGGGGGGGACAGCTACTAACGAGCAGTACTTC.

A few counts support this clonotype. Written as DNA, the CDR3 is TGTGCCAGCAGTTACGTCGGGGAGCAGTACTTC. Protein: CASSYVGEQYF. The gene calls are TRBV6-2 or TRBV6-3 and TRBJ2-7; D gene uncertain. This CDR3 spans 11 amino acids. CDR1 and CDR2 from the germline V gene are MNHEY and SVGEGT. The V and J ends lost 2 bases and 7 bases respectively, with 6 bases between them.

This clonotype has only one observation. The chain couples TRBV9 to TRBJ2-3, with TRBD2 matching 11 bases. CDR1 is SGDLS, CDR2 YYNGEE, per germline. J was trimmed by 0 bases and V by 3 bases; bases with no gene match: 9. This CDR3 has 18 amino acids. The CDR3 region is CASSEGLAGGRSTDTQYF. The CDR3 bases are TGTGCCAGCAGCGAGGGCCTAGCGGGGGGCCGGAGCACAGATACGCAGTATTTT. The full variable domain, its missing parts supplied by reference TRBV9 and TRBJ2-3, is DSGVTQTPKHLITATGQRVTLRCSPRSGDLSVYWYQQSLDQGLQFLIQYYNGEERAKGNILERFSAQQFPDLHSELNLSSLELGDSALYFCASSEGLAGGRSTDTQYFGPGTRLTVL.

In this sample, this clonotype turned up a few times. The rearrangement joins TRBV5-1 to TRBJ2-1; TRBD2 matches 11 bases. After removal of 6 bases from V and 8 bases from J, the junction contained 10 bases not matched to a gene. CDR1 and CDR2 from the germline V gene are SGHRS and YFSETQ. CDR3 length: 15 residues. The CDR3 spells CASIQLAGGPHEQFF. CDR3 bases: TGCGCCAGCATCCAGCTAGCGGGGGGCCCCCATGAGCAGTTCTTC.

This sequence joins TRBV4-2 and TRBJ2-2; weak D call: TRBD2 (5 bases). V lost 4 bases, J lost 4 bases, and 7 bases lay in between. There are 13 residues in the CDR3. Germline V CDR1 and CDR2: LGHNA, YNFKEQ. CDR3 sequence reads: CASSRTSTGELFF. CDR3 sequence (DNA): TGTGCCAGCAGCCGTACTAGCACCGGGGAGCTGTTTTTT.

This clonotype was picked up a small number of times. CDR3 sequence reads: CASSVWGSRDEQFF. CDR3 DNA: TGTGCCAGCAGCGTTTGGGGTTCTAGGGATGAGCAGTTCTTC. The chain couples TRBV9 to TRBJ2-1; D ambiguous. The ends were cut back, 2 bases at V and 8 bases at J, with 14 bases in the middle. The CDR3 extends over 14 amino acids. The germline gives CDR1 SGDLS, CDR2 YYNGEE.

This clonotype was observed a few times. CDR3 sequence reads: CASSEGVKGADIYEQYF. Written as DNA, the CDR3 is TGTGCCAGCAGTGAAGGCGTGAAGGGGGCCGACATCTACGAGCAGTACTTC. This chain links TRBV2 with TRBJ2-7; 7 bases are a match to TRBD1. J lost 3 bases, V lost 1 base, and 12 bases had no gene match. This CDR3 has 17 residues. Germline assignment: CDR1 SNHLY and CDR2 FYNNEI. Based on the CDR3 plus reference TRBV2 and TRBJ2-7, the full variable domain is EPEVTQTPSHQVTQMGQEVILRCVPISNHLYFYWYRQILGQKVEFLVSFYNNEISEKSEIFDDQFSVERPDGSNFTLKIRSTKLEDSAMYFCASSEGVKGADIYEQYFGPGTRLTVT.

This clonotype was observed many times. The chain uses TRBV11-2 and TRBJ2-3; a weak D match, TRBD1 (6 bases). Trimming removed 3 bases from V and 11 bases from J, with 15 bases in between. In germline, CDR1 is SGHAT, CDR2 FQNNGV. This CDR3 spans 13 amino acids. The CDR3 coding sequence is TGTGCCAGCAGCTTCCCCGACAGGAATGGGCAGTATTTT. Its protein product is CASSFPDRNGQYF.

The J gene is TRBJ2-7, the V gene TRBV2; 9 nucleotides agree with TRBD1. The CDR3 covers 14 residues. CDR1 SNHLY and CDR2 FYNNEI come from the germline V gene. V trimming: 6 bases; J trimming: 2 bases; junction bases outside the gene matches: 5. The CDR3 bases are TGTGCCAGCAGAAGACGGGACAGGGCCTACGAGCAGTACTTC. It is translated as CASRRRDRAYEQYF.

CDR3 in amino acids: CASRRDSDTQYF. DNA of the CDR3: TGCGCCAGCAGACGGGACTCAGATACGCAGTATTTT. The rearrangement links TRBV5-1 to TRBJ2-3; a possible D gene is TRBD2 (6 bases). This CDR3 region has 12 residues. Germline CDR1 and CDR2: SGHRS and YFSETQ. V was trimmed by 5 bases and J by 4 bases, leaving 8 bases between them. The whole variable domain, remainder taken from reference TRBV5-1 and TRBJ2-3, is KAGVTQTPRYLIKTRGQQVTLSCSPISGHRSVSWYQQTPGQGLQFLFEYFSETQRNKGNFPGRFSGRQFSNSRSEMNVSTLELGDSALYLCASRRDSDTQYFGPGTRLTVL.

This clonotype was found a few times. The chain combines TRBV2 with TRBJ2-3, with D possibly matching TRBD1 (6 bases). The V end lost 4 bases, the J end lost 3 bases, and 14 bases lay between the germline ends. Germline V gene sequence: CDR1 SNHLY, CDR2 FYNNEI. The CDR3 has 15 amino acids. The CDR3 sequence: CASSARQEKTDTQYF. CDR3 DNA sequence: TGTGCCAGCAGTGCCCGACAGGAAAAGACAGATACGCAGTATTTT. Combining the CDR3 with reference TRBV2 and TRBJ2-3 gives the whole variable domain EPEVTQTPSHQVTQMGQEVILRCVPISNHLYFYWYRQILGQKVEFLVSFYNNEISEKSEIFDDQFSVERPDGSNFTLKIRSTKLEDSAMYFCASSARQEKTDTQYFGPGTRLTVL.

This clonotype has just a few counts. This rearrangement joins TRBV6-2 or TRBV6-3 to TRBJ2-3; D uncertain. Trimming removed 10 bases at V and 13 bases at J, with 15 bases between. The length of the CDR3 is 10 residues. Per the germline V gene, CDR1 is MNHEY and CDR2 is SVGEGT. CDR3 DNA: TGTGCCACCCGTGACCATACTGAGTATTTT. The encoded protein is CATRDHTEYF.

This chain connects TRBV25-1 to TRBJ2-7; 8 bases agree with TRBD2. The CDR3 contains 14 residues. Losses at the gene ends were 6 bases for V and 3 bases for J; bases not matched to a gene: 7. Germline-derived CDR1 and CDR2 are MGHDK and SYGVNS. In DNA, the CDR3 is TGTGCCAGCAGCCCCGCGGGGGGATTCTACGAGCAGTACTTC. It is translated as CASSPAGGFYEQYF.

This clonotype was seen a few times. CDR3 in DNA: TGTGCCAGCAGTCATAGCGGAGCCGGGCATGAGCAGTTCTTC. Translation: CASSHSGAGHEQFF. This chain uses TRBV11-3 with TRBJ2-1, with D perhaps matching TRBD2 (6 bases). The CDR3 is 14 residues long. CDR1 is SGHNT and CDR2 is YENEEA in the germline V gene. V gave up 6 bases and J gave up 8 bases, with 17 bases separating them.

The rearrangement links TRBV4-3 to TRBJ1-3, with unresolved D. The germline V and J ends were trimmed by 1 base and 0 bases, with 7 bases remaining between them. This CDR3 is built from 15 residues. Germline CDR1 is LGHNA and CDR2 is YSLEER. The CDR3 DNA is TGCGCCAGCAGCCAAGGGGCGACCTCTGGAAACACCATATATTTT. Translating gives CASSQGATSGNTIYF.

The rearrangement uses TRBV7-6 and TRBJ2-7; D is tentatively TRBD1 or TRBD2 (5 bases each). The CDR3 is 18 amino acids. Germline CDR1 and CDR2: SGHVS and FNYEAQ. The V end was cut by 2 bases, the J end by 0 bases, with 20 bases between. The CDR3 region is CASSLQAWAGTDSYEQYF. The CDR3 nucleotides read TGTGCCAGCAGCTTACAAGCCTGGGCCGGGACGGACTCCTACGAGCAGTACTTC.

This clonotype was detected many times. The chain recombines TRBV10-2 with TRBJ2-5; D is possibly TRBD1 (6 bases). This CDR3 is 11 amino acids long. V was trimmed by 7 bases and J by 6 bases, leaving 9 bases between them. CDR1 is WSHSY and CDR2 is SAAADI in the germline V gene. CDR3 in amino acids: CASTQGKTQYF. CDR3 sequence (DNA): TGCGCCAGCACGCAGGGGAAGACCCAGTACTTC.

This clonotype appeared a few times. This chain joins TRBV30 and TRBJ1-1; D call uncertain. Trimming removed 4 bases at V and 1 base at J, with 19 bases between. This CDR3 contains 16 residues. Per germline, CDR1 GTSNPN and CDR2 SVGIG (reference sequence). CDR3 in amino acids: CAWTRRRDVGNTEAFF. CDR3 DNA sequence: TGTGCCTGGACACGGAGACGAGATGTAGGGAACACTGAAGCTTTCTTT.

Only a few counts were recorded for this clonotype. The CDR3 coding sequence is TGCGCCAGCAGCCTAGCGGGGGGTATAGTGAATGAGCAGTTCTTC. Translation: CASSLAGGIVNEQFF. This chain uses TRBV5-1 with TRBJ2-1, with TRBD2 identical over 11 bases. The V and J ends lost 4 bases and 7 bases, in that order; junction bases with no gene match: 7. Germline loops: CDR1 SGHRS, CDR2 YFSETQ. The CDR3 is 15 amino acids.

The chain links TRBV27 to TRBJ2-1, with 8 bases fitting TRBD2. Per germline, CDR1 MNHEY and CDR2 SMNVEV (reference sequence). The CDR3 totals 15 residues. With 4 bases clipped from V and 4 bases from J, the junction kept 6 bases outside the gene matches. CDR3 sequence: CASSSWVAGYNEQFF. CDR3 DNA: TGTGCCAGCAGTTCCTGGGTAGCGGGGTACAATGAGCAGTTCTTC.

V usage is TRBV11-3 and J usage is TRBJ2-7, with D possibly matching TRBD2 (6 bases). V shed 1 base and J shed 2 bases, with 9 bases lying between them. The CDR3 loop spans 14 amino acids. The germline gives CDR1 SGHNT, CDR2 YENEEA. The CDR3 here is CASSLVEGTYEQYF. The DNA for the CDR3 is TGTGCCAGCAGCTTAGTGGAGGGAACCTACGAGCAGTACTTC.

The chain carries TRBV7-2 and TRBJ2-7; TRBD1 matches 7 bases. The CDR3 is 14 residues long. Per the germline V gene, CDR1 is SGHTA and CDR2 is FQGNSA. The V gene end was trimmed by 4 bases and the J gene end by 0 bases; junction bases not matched to a gene: 3. The CDR3 nucleotides read TGTGCCAGCAGCTGGGGACAGCCCTCCTACGAGCAGTACTTC. It yields the protein CASSWGQPSYEQYF.

This clonotype has a count of ten or more. The gene calls are TRBV12-5 and TRBJ2-1, with D possibly being TRBD2 (6 bases). The germline CDR1 and CDR2 sequences are LGHNT and FRNRAP. V was shortened by 5 bases and J by 8 bases, with 13 bases between the two germline ends. The CDR3 runs to 13 residues. The CDR3 here is CASGKGGADEQFF. CDR3 bases: TGTGCTAGTGGTAAAGGCGGGGCCGATGAGCAGTTCTTC.

This sequence joins TRBV28 and TRBJ2-5, with no clear D. The germline gives CDR1 MDHEN, CDR2 SYDVKM. With 3 bases removed from V and 2 bases from J, the gap between germline ends came to 10 bases. This CDR3 comprises 14 residues. CDR3 residues: CASSFLPMQETQYF. The CDR3 region has the DNA TGTGCCAGCAGTTTTCTGCCAATGCAAGAGACCCAGTACTTC.

The chain links TRBV4-1 to TRBJ2-5; 7 bases are a match to TRBD2. V gave up 1 base and J gave up 7 bases; unmatched junction bases: 15. Germline CDR1 is MGHRA and CDR2 is YSYEKL. The CDR3 length is 17 residues. The CDR3 DNA reads as TGCGCCAGCAGCCAAGGGGTCTTGCAGCGGGATAGCGGGACCCAGTACTTC. The encoded protein is CASSQGVLQRDSGTQYF.

At least ten counts were recorded for this clonotype. This rearrangement joins TRBV7-2 to TRBJ2-1; tentatively, D is TRBD2 (6 bases). The CDR3 is made up of 18 amino acids. The ends were cut back, 1 base at V and 4 bases at J, with 20 bases in the middle. The germline V gene encodes CDR1 SGHTA and CDR2 FQGNSA. The CDR3: CASSLELGRDLNYNEQFF. CDR3 DNA: TGTGCCAGCAGCTTAGAGTTGGGCCGGGACTTAAATTACAATGAGCAGTTCTTC.